One and the same sample provided the 10 T cell receptor beta chains below, sequenced in a study of cytotoxic CD8 clonotypes in ibrutinib-treated CLL. Profiled with immunoSEQ multiplex PCR; TCRdb holds only in-frame clones, not every one. This table has around 70,000 clones, about 63% appearing once. The source material was PBMCs, sampled after 12 months of ibrutinib treatment. The receptors were sampled from a human donor with chronic lymphocytic leukemia.

The CDR3: CASSTGVFEKLFF. The CDR3 DNA sequence: TGTGCCAGTAGTACCGGGGTTTTTGAAAAACTGTTTTTT. V usage is TRBV19 and J usage is TRBJ1-4; D call uncertain. Germline CDR1 is LNHDA and CDR2 is SQIVND (reference sequence). CDR3 length: 13 residues. The V gene lost 4 bases and the J gene lost 7 bases, with 10 bases spanning the gap.

This clone was seen only a few times. The chain uses TRBV27 and TRBJ2-1, with a tentative D call TRBD1 (5 bases). Germline loops: CDR1 MNHEY, CDR2 SMNVEV (reference sequence). Trimming stripped 7 bases from V and 4 bases from J, with 8 bases between. The CDR3 totals 12 residues. CDR3 sequence reads: CASISGYNEQFF. For the CDR3, the DNA is TGTGCCAGCATTTCAGGGTACAATGAGCAGTTCTTC.

A few counts support this clone. The chain employs TRBV9 and TRBJ2-2; TRBD2 matches 11 bases. Germline V gene data show CDR1 as SGDLS and CDR2 as YYNGEE. The CDR3 is 16 amino acids. V trimming: 4 bases; J trimming: 2 bases; junction bases outside the gene matches: 4. CDR3 loop: CASSLAGGPNTGELFF. CDR3 bases: TGTGCCAGCAGCCTAGCGGGGGGCCCTAACACCGGGGAGCTGTTTTTT.

This chain uses TRBV29-1 with TRBJ1-2; tentatively, D is TRBD1 (6 bases). Germline loops: CDR1 SQVTM, CDR2 ANQGSEA. Deletions cut 3 bases from V and 0 bases from J, with 11 bases between. This CDR3 has 14 residues. The CDR3, as DNA: TGCAGCGTTGAGACGGACAGCTCTAACTATGGCTACACCTTC. This codes for CSVETDSSNYGYTF.

This clone was seen only a few times. The chain couples TRBV7-9 to TRBJ2-7; 9 bases fit TRBD1. Germline loops: CDR1 SEHNR, CDR2 FQNEAQ (reference sequence). This CDR3 has 16 amino acids. After removal of 1 base from V and 2 bases from J, the junction contained 6 bases not matched to a gene. CDR3 nucleotide sequence: TGTGCCAGCAGCTTAGTGGAGACAGGGGGGACCTACGAGCAGTACTTC. Amino acids: CASSLVETGGTYEQYF.

The gene calls are TRBV7-2 and TRBJ2-7; 9 bases match TRBD1. The CDR3 consists of 15 residues. After removal of 5 bases from V and 3 bases from J, the junction contained 8 bases not matched to a gene. Per germline, CDR1 SGHTA and CDR2 FQGNSA. CDR3 nucleotides: TGTGCCAGCAGCCACGACAGGGGGACCTACTACGAGCAGTACTTC. Its protein product is CASSHDRGTYYEQYF.

This clone occurred a few times. The chain employs TRBV19 and TRBJ2-7; possible D gene TRBD1, 6 bases. The CDR3 covers 14 residues. The germline gives CDR1 LNHDA, CDR2 SQIVND (reference sequence). Trimming stripped 4 bases from V and 1 base from J, with 11 bases between. The CDR3 bases are TGTGCCAGTAGTAAGGACAGAGTTTCCTACGAGCAGTACTTC. Its protein product is CASSKDRVSYEQYF.

The chain recombines TRBV11-2 with TRBJ2-1, with TRBD1 identical over 7 bases. Germline-derived CDR1 and CDR2 are SGHAT and FQNNGV. The CDR3 sequence is 14 residues long. V trimming: 5 bases; J trimming: 5 bases; junction bases outside the gene matches: 6. CDR3 sequence: CASSADRLDNEQFF. The CDR3 region has the DNA TGTGCCAGCAGCGCGGACAGGTTAGACAATGAGCAGTTCTTC. The full variable domain, completed using reference TRBV11-2 and TRBJ2-1, is EAGVAQSPRYKIIEKRQSVAFWCNPISGHATLYWYQQILGQGPKLLIQFQNNGVVDDSQLPKDRFSAERLKGVDSTLKIQPAKLEDSAVYLCASSADRLDNEQFFGPGTRLTVL.

The rearrangement uses TRBV28 and TRBJ1-4; 9 bases are a match to TRBD1. This CDR3 region has 15 residues. V lost 5 bases, J lost 8 bases, and 9 bases stayed unmatched. The V gene's germline CDR1 is MDHEN and CDR2 SYDVKM. CDR3 in amino acids: CASSNQTGGVEKLFF. CDR3 in DNA: TGTGCCAGCAGTAACCAGACAGGGGGTGTGGAAAAACTGTTTTTT.

This chain connects TRBV5-1 to TRBJ1-6, with D possibly TRBD1 on 6 matching bases. The germline V gene encodes CDR1 SGHRS and CDR2 YFSETQ. CDR3 size: 16 residues. With 2 bases removed from V and 6 bases from J, the gap between germline ends came to 15 bases. The CDR3 DNA sequence: TGCGCCAGCAGCTTTAAGGCGGGGGCCGGTAATTCACCCCTCCACTTT. Residues: CASSFKAGAGNSPLHF.